These T cell receptor beta chains were read from a single sample in a study of blood T cell repertoires in COVID-19. The method was immunoSEQ multiplex PCR; TCRdb's version includes in-frame clones alone and lacks a portion of them. Found here are about 84,000 clones, over 70% of them singletons; the top ten hold 39%. Source material: peripheral blood. The receptors originated from an elderly man with active or convalescent COVID-19. Each CDR3 is given with its conserved first and last residue. A D gene is named only where the DNA matches it firmly. Not every row has a clone size; where given, it reads once, few, many or a size class.

size: few; D: TRBD2; V: TRBV5-1; J: TRBJ2-2; CDR3: CASRWIAGGPDTGELFF; DNA: TGCGCCAGCAGGTGGATAGCGGGGGGGCCGGACACCGGGGAGCTGTTTTTT
size: few; D: .; V: TRBV29-1; J: TRBJ1-1; CDR3: CSVAVGGNTEAFF; DNA: TGCAGCGTTGCGGTCGGGGGGAACACTGAAGCTTTCTTT
size: .; D: TRBD1; V: TRBV5-5; J: TRBJ1-3; CDR3: CASSFQGASPGNTIYF; DNA: TGTGCCAGCAGCTTCCAGGGGGCTTCACCAGGAAACACCATATATTTT
size: .; D: TRBD1; V: TRBV11-3; J: TRBJ2-7; CDR3: CASTLAGTGGLGYEQYF; DNA: TGTGCCAGCACCCTTGCCGGGACAGGGGGCCTGGGGTACGAGCAGTACTTC
size: .; D: TRBD2; V: TRBV6-2/TRBV6-3; J: TRBJ2-2; CDR3: CASSLTSGRAGGELFF; DNA: TGTGCCAGCAGCCTGACTAGCGGGAGGGCCGGCGGGGAGCTGTTTTTT
size: .; D: .; V: TRBV6-2/TRBV6-3; J: TRBJ1-1; CDR3: CASSIGGGFGPNTEAFF; DNA: TGTGCCAGCAGTATCGGGGGAGGGTTTGGTCCGAACACTGAAGCTTTCTTT
size: once; D: TRBD1; V: TRBV7-3; J: TRBJ2-3; CDR3: CASSVDRGPTDTQYF; DNA: TGTGCCAGCAGCGTTGACAGGGGCCCCACAGATACGCAGTATTTT
size: .; D: .; V: TRBV7-6; J: TRBJ1-5; CDR3: CASSSTGRQPQHF; DNA: TGTGCCAGCAGCTCAACAGGGCGTCAGCCCCAGCATTTT
size: .; D: TRBD2; V: TRBV7-2; J: TRBJ2-7; CDR3: CASSLGLAGSYEQYF; DNA: TGTGCCAGCAGCTTGGGACTAGCGGGTTCCTACGAGCAGTACTTC
size: .; D: .; V: TRBV3-1/TRBV3-2; J: TRBJ1-6; CDR3: CASSQGTQRGSSYNSPLHF; DNA: TGTGCCAGCAGCCAAGGAACCCAGAGGGGGAGCTCCTATAATTCACCCCTCCACTTT
size: .; D: .; V: TRBV5-1; J: TRBJ1-1; CDR3: CASMIGSGNTEAFF; DNA: TGCGCCAGCATGATAGGTTCGGGGAACACTGAAGCTTTCTTT
size: .; D: TRBD1; V: TRBV10-3; J: TRBJ1-2; CDR3: CAISVSRGYRKGYTF; DNA: TGTGCCATCAGTGTGTCCAGGGGGTACAGGAAAGGCTACACCTTC
size: .; D: TRBD1; V: TRBV27; J: TRBJ2-7; CDR3: CASSVRQGSREQYF; DNA: TGTGCCAGCAGTGTACGACAGGGTTCACGCGAGCAGTACTTC
size: once; D: .; V: TRBV2; J: TRBJ2-3; CDR3: CASVRQGGTDTQYF; DNA: TGTGCCAGCGTGCGGCAGGGTGGCACAGATACGCAGTATTTT
size: .; D: TRBD1; V: TRBV19; J: TRBJ2-7; CDR3: CASSRRDRGSYEQYF; DNA: TGTGCCAGTAGTCGCCGGGACAGGGGCTCCTACGAGCAGTACTTC
size: .; D: TRBD1; V: TRBV3-1/TRBV3-2; J: TRBJ1-3; CDR3: CASSRICGQGNTIYF; DNA: TGTGCCAGCAGCCGGATCTGCGGACAGGGTAATACCATATATTTT
size: .; D: TRBD1; V: TRBV19; J: TRBJ1-2; CDR3: CATIRPGQGYYGYTF; DNA: TGTGCCACCATTCGACCGGGACAGGGGTATTATGGCTACACCTTC
size: .; D: .; V: TRBV29-1; J: TRBJ1-2; CDR3: CSVLRGFRQGYTF; DNA: TGCAGCGTTCTAAGGGGCTTTCGGCAAGGATACACCTTC
size: .; D: .; V: TRBV6-5; J: TRBJ2-3; CDR3: CASSSPVLQGTDTQYF; DNA: TGTGCCAGCAGTTCTCCCGTGCTTCAGGGCACAGATACGCAGTATTTT
size: .; D: TRBD1; V: TRBV25-1; J: TRBJ1-1; CDR3: CASTWGQGGIGTEAFF; DNA: TGTGCCAGCACTTGGGGACAGGGAGGGATCGGCACTGAAGCTTTCTTT
size: .; D: .; V: TRBV2; J: TRBJ1-5; CDR3: CASRLQVISNQPQHF; DNA: TGTGCCAGCAGGCTCCAGGTCATTAGCAATCAGCCCCAGCATTTT
size: .; D: .; V: TRBV28; J: TRBJ1-3; CDR3: CASSLMGPNTIYF; DNA: TGTGCCAGCAGTCTCATGGGCCCAAACACCATATATTTT
size: .; D: .; V: TRBV5-4; J: TRBJ2-3; CDR3: CASSLGGVSTDTQYF; DNA: TGTGCCAGCAGCTTAGGCGGGGTTAGCACAGATACGCAGTATTTT
size: .; D: TRBD1; V: TRBV7-3; J: TRBJ1-2; CDR3: CASSLTPVEGAFYGYTF; DNA: TGTGCCAGCAGCTTAACCCCGGTCGAGGGGGCATTCTATGGCTACACCTTC
size: .; D: TRBD2; V: TRBV28; J: TRBJ2-3; CDR3: CASRGGLAGADTQYF; DNA: TGTGCCAGCAGAGGGGGACTAGCGGGAGCGGATACGCAGTATTTT
size: .; D: .; V: TRBV3-1/TRBV3-2; J: TRBJ1-1; CDR3: CASSQEREAFF; DNA: TGTGCCAGCAGCCAAGAGAGGGAAGCTTTCTTT
size: once; D: TRBD1; V: TRBV5-4; J: TRBJ2-5; CDR3: CASSFRQGPETQYF; DNA: TGTGCCAGCAGCTTTCGACAGGGTCCGGAGACCCAGTACTTC
size: few; D: .; V: TRBV18; J: TRBJ2-1; CDR3: CASSPRGSGTYNEQFF; DNA: TGTGCCAGCTCACCGAGGGGGAGTGGGACCTACAATGAGCAGTTCTTC
size: once; D: .; V: TRBV10-3; J: TRBJ1-1; CDR3: CAISDRVNTEAFF; DNA: TGTGCCATCAGTGACAGGGTGAACACTGAAGCTTTCTTT
size: .; D: TRBD2; V: TRBV5-1; J: TRBJ2-2; CDR3: CASRITSGGGTGELFF; DNA: TGCGCCAGCAGAATCACTAGCGGAGGAGGAACCGGGGAGCTGTTTTTT
size: once; D: TRBD2; V: TRBV7-2; J: TRBJ2-1; CDR3: CASSSGLAGGYNEQFF; DNA: TGTGCCAGCAGCTCGGGACTAGCGGGAGGGTACAATGAGCAGTTCTTC
size: .; D: .; V: TRBV9; J: TRBJ2-2; CDR3: CASSPQPDFSGELFF; DNA: TGTGCCAGCAGCCCTCAGCCCGACTTTTCCGGGGAGCTGTTTTTT
size: once; D: TRBD1; V: TRBV3-1/TRBV3-2; J: TRBJ2-1; CDR3: CASSQSLSTGAYNEQFF; DNA: TGTGCCAGCAGCCAATCCCTTTCGACAGGGGCGTACAATGAGCAGTTCTTC
size: .; D: TRBD1; V: TRBV6-1; J: TRBJ1-5; CDR3: CASSGGTAHTNQPQHF; DNA: TGTGCCAGCAGTGGGGGGACAGCACACACCAATCAGCCCCAGCATTTT